One sample yielded the 8 T cell receptor beta chains listed below, sequenced in a study of breast tumors, draining lymph nodes, adjacent tissues. One entry per CDR3 protein results from TCRdb running MiXCR on the multiplex PCR reads. The sample yields 10,000 to 15,000 distinct CDR3 sequences, roughly 35% seen once. The sequenced sample consisted of breast tumor tissue. These receptors all stem from a female donor with breast cancer. Some clones in this sample may be carry-over from other donors' samples.

This chain uses TRBV7-8 with TRBJ2-1; 11 bases agree with TRBD2. This CDR3 is built from 15 residues. After removal of 5 bases from V and 3 bases from J, the junction contained 3 bases not matched to a gene. CDR1 is SGHVS and CDR2 is FQNEAQ in the germline V gene. The CDR3 nucleotides read TGTGCCAGCAGCGGGACTAGCGGAGACTACAATGAGCAGTTCTTC. Its protein is CASSGTSGDYNEQFF.

This clonotype came up many times. One base away lies a much larger clone, so this may be a sequencing read error. The rearrangement uses TRBV12-3 or TRBV12-4 and TRBJ1-6; the D gene is possibly TRBD1 (5 bases). With 3 bases removed from V and 14 bases from J, the gap between germline ends came to 14 bases. The length of the CDR3 is 13 residues. In DNA form, the CDR3 reads TGTGCCAGCAGTTTTCGTGGCAGGGCCACCCTCCACTTT. Amino acids: CASSFRGRATLHF.

The V gene is TRBV29-1, the J gene TRBJ2-3; D is uncertain. The V end was cut by 7 bases, the J end by 5 bases, with 13 bases between. Per germline, CDR1 SQVTM and CDR2 ANQGSEA. The CDR3 is 12 residues long. The CDR3 sequence is CSALAEIDTQYF. CDR3 DNA sequence: TGCAGCGCCCTGGCCGAAATAGATACGCAGTATTTT.

This clonotype was counted many times. The V and J genes are TRBV13 and TRBJ2-2; D call uncertain. Germline V gives CDR1 PRHDT, CDR2 FYEKMQ (reference sequence). CDR3 length equals 19 residues. V lost 4 bases and J lost 0, with 21 bases in between. In DNA, the CDR3 is TGTGCCAGCAGCTCAAACAGAGGACGAGACCTCGCGAACACCGGGGAGCTGTTTTTT. Protein: CASSSNRGRDLANTGELFF.

By share of the sample, this clonotype is medium-sized (0.01 to 0.1%). The gene calls are TRBV20-1 and TRBJ2-1; D is possibly TRBD2 (6 bases). CDR3 length: 14 amino acids. V lost 4 bases and J lost 5, with 15 bases in between. Germline CDR1 DFQATT, CDR2 SNEGSKA (reference sequence). In DNA, the CDR3 is TGCAGTGCTACCGCTCGACTAGGCCACAATGAGCAGTTCTTC. Translation gives CSATARLGHNEQFF.

This clonotype was seen at least ten times. The chain couples TRBV5-4 to TRBJ1-3; D gene ambiguous. The CDR3 extends over 14 amino acids. CDR1 and CDR2 from the germline V gene are SGHNT and YYREEE (reference sequence). V lost 4 bases and J 0 bases, leaving 8 bases between the germline ends. The CDR3 spells CASSPDFSGNTIYF. CDR3 sequence (DNA): TGTGCCAGCAGCCCGGACTTCTCTGGAAACACCATATATTTT.

This clonotype was seen at least ten times. The J gene is TRBJ2-3, the V gene TRBV19; D is unresolved. The CDR3 runs 14 residues. In germline, CDR1 is LNHDA, CDR2 SQIVND (reference sequence). Trimming cost V 7 bases and J 4 bases, with 15 bases left between them. The CDR3 region is CASTVTGSSDTQYF. DNA of the CDR3: TGTGCCAGTACCGTCACTGGCTCTTCAGATACGCAGTATTTT.

Regarding this clonotype: This could be a read error, since a much larger clone is one nucleotide away. V gene TRBV28 combines with J gene TRBJ1-2; 7 positions agree with TRBD1. This CDR3 is built from 14 residues. Germline CDR1 and CDR2: MDHEN and SYDVKM. Trimming cost V 5 bases and J 14 bases; bases outside gene matches: 17. CDR3 sequence reads: CASSPSQTGWSWTF. The CDR3 coding sequence is TGTGCCAGCAGTCCATCCCAGACAGGGTGGAGTTGGACCTTC.